A selection of T cell receptor beta chains follows, all from one sample in a study of T cells after somatic rescue of genetic block. Profiled with immunoSEQ multiplex PCR; TCRdb holds only in-frame clones, not every one. In the table there are over 10,000 clones, around 70% of which are singletons. The sample taken for sequencing was peripheral blood mononuclear cells (PBMCs). These receptors came from a boy younger than 18. CDR3s include the opening cysteine and the closing phenylalanine or tryptophan. Fields, in order: V gene, J gene, CDR3 protein.

v_gene: TRBV25-1
j_gene: TRBJ2-3
CDR3aa: CASSEFRGGGTDTQYF

v_gene: TRBV6-1
j_gene: TRBJ1-5
CDR3aa: CASSWSGTANQPQHF

v_gene: TRBV10-3
j_gene: TRBJ2-7
CDR3aa: CAISKGTDSYEQYF

v_gene: TRBV18
j_gene: TRBJ2-4
CDR3aa: CASRGAGNPTSKNIQYF

v_gene: TRBV25-1
j_gene: TRBJ1-5
CDR3aa: CASSGPGQGANQPQHF

v_gene: TRBV7-9
j_gene: TRBJ1-1
CDR3aa: CASSLVGAAEAFF

v_gene: TRBV7-8
j_gene: TRBJ1-1
CDR3aa: CASSLQGIMNTEAFF

v_gene: TRBV10-3
j_gene: TRBJ2-7
CDR3aa: CAIRGTGTEQYF

v_gene: TRBV10-3
j_gene: TRBJ2-1
CDR3aa: CAISGSTSGATPYNEQFF

v_gene: TRBV6-5
j_gene: TRBJ2-1
CDR3aa: CASSYSPSSYNEQFF

v_gene: TRBV5-1
j_gene: TRBJ2-7
CDR3aa: CASSPAGGEQYF

v_gene: TRBV30
j_gene: TRBJ1-6
CDR3aa: CAWSVERTSSYNSPLHF

v_gene: TRBV6-1
j_gene: TRBJ2-2
CDR3aa: CASSESVLNTGELFF

v_gene: TRBV6-6
j_gene: TRBJ1-4
CDR3aa: CASSYFGQALGEKLFF

v_gene: TRBV6-5
j_gene: .
CDR3aa: CASSYFGTGGGYEQYF

v_gene: TRBV10-1
j_gene: TRBJ1-1
CDR3aa: CASSEGGSGRTEAFF

v_gene: TRBV7-9
j_gene: TRBJ1-2
CDR3aa: CASSIGTSYGYTF

v_gene: TRBV30
j_gene: TRBJ1-5
CDR3aa: CAWSVPGTASYSNQPQHF

v_gene: TRBV4-2
j_gene: TRBJ2-2
CDR3aa: CASSQLGTGTSNTGELFF

v_gene: TRBV9
j_gene: TRBJ2-1
CDR3aa: CASSARASASGSRYNEQFF

v_gene: TRBV28
j_gene: TRBJ2-4
CDR3aa: CASSFEGQGVYF

v_gene: TRBV5-8
j_gene: TRBJ1-3
CDR3aa: CASSLRVFLGAGGNTIYF

v_gene: TRBV28
j_gene: TRBJ2-7
CDR3aa: CASGHGTQTYEQYF

v_gene: TRBV19
j_gene: TRBJ1-2
CDR3aa: CASTQDRGRDGYTF

v_gene: TRBV7-9
j_gene: TRBJ2-3
CDR3aa: CASSPSRGLAGTGTQYF

v_gene: TRBV28
j_gene: TRBJ2-4
CDR3aa: CASSFEGQGVYF

v_gene: TRBV19
j_gene: TRBJ1-2
CDR3aa: CASTDTWRRDKYGYTF

v_gene: TRBV5-1
j_gene: TRBJ2-3
CDR3aa: CASSLRGPFTDTQYF

v_gene: TRBV28
j_gene: TRBJ2-3
CDR3aa: CASRSLYTQYF

v_gene: TRBV4-2
j_gene: TRBJ1-2
CDR3aa: CASSSEPNSYYGYTF

v_gene: TRBV5-1
j_gene: TRBJ1-5
CDR3aa: CASSLGPNSDYSNQPQHF

v_gene: TRBV18
j_gene: TRBJ2-1
CDR3aa: CASSPDRGSYNEQFF